A single TCR beta chain is shown here with its context. This CDR3 comprises 12 residues. Germline loops: CDR1 GTSNPN, CDR2 SVGIG (reference sequence). Trimming shortened V by 2 bases and J by 8 bases, and 9 bases separated the two germline ends. TCR beta chains were sequenced at survey level with immunoSEQ. Sequenced by immunoSEQ multiplex PCR; TCRdb stores in-frame clones only, minus some. The repertoire holds about 50,000 clones, with 90% to 95% as singletons. This sequence joins TRBV30 and TRBJ2-2; D ambiguous. The specimen was PBMCs. This TCR derives from a man aged 35-49 years with rheumatoid arthritis. CDR3 protein: CAWSTIAGELFF. The CDR3, as DNA: TGTGCCTGGAGTACGATTGCGGGGGAGCTGTTTTTT.